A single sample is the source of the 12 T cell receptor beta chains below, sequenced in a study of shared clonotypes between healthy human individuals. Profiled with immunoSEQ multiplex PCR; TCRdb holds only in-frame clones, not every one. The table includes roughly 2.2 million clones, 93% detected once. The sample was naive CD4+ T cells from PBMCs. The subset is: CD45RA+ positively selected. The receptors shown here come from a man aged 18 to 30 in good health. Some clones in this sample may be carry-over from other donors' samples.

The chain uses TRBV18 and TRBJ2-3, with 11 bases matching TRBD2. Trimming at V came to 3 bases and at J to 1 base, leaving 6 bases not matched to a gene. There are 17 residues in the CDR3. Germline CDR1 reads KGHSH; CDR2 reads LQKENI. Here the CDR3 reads CASSPTGTSGRTDTQYF. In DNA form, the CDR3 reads TGTGCCAGCTCACCTACCGGGACTAGCGGCCGCACAGATACGCAGTATTTT. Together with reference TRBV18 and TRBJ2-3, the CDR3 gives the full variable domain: NAGVMQNPRHLVRRRGQEARLRCSPMKGHSHVYWYRQLPEEGLKFMVYLQKENIIDESGMPKERFSAEFPKEGPSILRIQQVVRGDSAAYFCASSPTGTSGRTDTQYFGPGTRLTVL.

The CDR3 DNA sequence: TGCGCCAGCAGCCAAGATTCCGTCGGGGAATACATTTCCTACAATGAGCAGTTCTTC. It translates to CASSQDSVGEYISYNEQFF. This chain joins TRBV4-1 and TRBJ2-1, with TRBD2 as a possible D gene (5 bases). The germline V gene encodes CDR1 MGHRA and CDR2 YSYEKL. CDR3 length equals 19 residues. Trimming pared 0 bases from V and 1 base from J, leaving 19 bases between.

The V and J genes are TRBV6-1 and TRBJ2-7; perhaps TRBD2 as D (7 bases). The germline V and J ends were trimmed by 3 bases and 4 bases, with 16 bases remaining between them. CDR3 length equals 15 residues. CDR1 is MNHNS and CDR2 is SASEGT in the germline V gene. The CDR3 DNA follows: TGTGCCAGCAGTGAGGCGGGGGCGACTACTTACGAGCAGTACTTC. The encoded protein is CASSEAGATTYEQYF.

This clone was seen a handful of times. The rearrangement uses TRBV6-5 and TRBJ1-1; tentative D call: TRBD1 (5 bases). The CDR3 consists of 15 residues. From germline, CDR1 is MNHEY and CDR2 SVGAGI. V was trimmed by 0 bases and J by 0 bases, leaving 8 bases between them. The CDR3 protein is CASSYSGVLNTEAFF. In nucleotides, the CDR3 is TGTGCCAGCAGTTACTCGGGGGTCCTGAACACTGAAGCTTTCTTT.

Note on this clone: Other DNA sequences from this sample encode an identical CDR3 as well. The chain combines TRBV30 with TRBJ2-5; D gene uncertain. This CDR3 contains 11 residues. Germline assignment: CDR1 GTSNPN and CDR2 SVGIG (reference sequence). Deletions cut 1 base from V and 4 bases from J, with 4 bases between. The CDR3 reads CAWSDRETQYF. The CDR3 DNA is TGTGCCTGGAGTGACAGAGAGACCCAGTACTTC.

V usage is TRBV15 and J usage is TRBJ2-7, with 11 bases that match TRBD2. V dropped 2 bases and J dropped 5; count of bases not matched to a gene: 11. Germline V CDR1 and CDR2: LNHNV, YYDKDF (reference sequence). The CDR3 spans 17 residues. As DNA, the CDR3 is TGTGCCACCAGCAGAACCAGGAGACTAGCGGGATCCCACGAGCAGTACTTC. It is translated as CATSRTRRLAGSHEQYF.

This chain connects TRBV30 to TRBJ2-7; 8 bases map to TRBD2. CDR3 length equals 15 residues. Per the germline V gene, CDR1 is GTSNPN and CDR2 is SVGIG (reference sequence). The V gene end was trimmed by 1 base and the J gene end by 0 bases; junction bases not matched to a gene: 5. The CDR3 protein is CAWSGGGGSSYEQYF. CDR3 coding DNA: TGTGCCTGGAGTGGGGGCGGGGGGAGCTCCTACGAGCAGTACTTC.

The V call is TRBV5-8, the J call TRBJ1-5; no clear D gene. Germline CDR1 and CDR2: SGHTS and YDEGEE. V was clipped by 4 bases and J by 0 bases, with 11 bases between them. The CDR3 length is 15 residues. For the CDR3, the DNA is TGTGCCAGCAGCCGAGGTGAAGTTAGCAATCAGCCCCAGCATTTT. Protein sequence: CASSRGEVSNQPQHF.

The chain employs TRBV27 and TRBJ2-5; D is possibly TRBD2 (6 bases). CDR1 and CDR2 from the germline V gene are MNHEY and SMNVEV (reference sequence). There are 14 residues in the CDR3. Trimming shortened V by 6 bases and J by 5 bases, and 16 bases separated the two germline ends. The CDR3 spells CASRAGGSRETQYF. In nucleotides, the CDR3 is TGTGCCAGCAGGGCAGGAGGGTCTCGGGAGACCCAGTACTTC.

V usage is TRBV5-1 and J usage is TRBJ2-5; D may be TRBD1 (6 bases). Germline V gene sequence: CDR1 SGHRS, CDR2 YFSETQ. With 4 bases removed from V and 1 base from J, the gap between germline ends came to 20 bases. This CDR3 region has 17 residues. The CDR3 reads CASSHYWQDRPQETQYF. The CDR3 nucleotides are TGCGCCAGCAGCCATTATTGGCAGGACAGACCCCAAGAGACCCAGTACTTC.

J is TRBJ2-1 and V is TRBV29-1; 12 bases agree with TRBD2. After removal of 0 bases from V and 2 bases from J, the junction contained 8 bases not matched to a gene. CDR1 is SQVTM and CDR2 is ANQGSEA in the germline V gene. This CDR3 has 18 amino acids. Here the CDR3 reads CSVEDPASGRGAYNEQFF. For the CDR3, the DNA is TGCAGCGTTGAAGATCCGGCTAGCGGGAGGGGGGCCTACAATGAGCAGTTCTTC.

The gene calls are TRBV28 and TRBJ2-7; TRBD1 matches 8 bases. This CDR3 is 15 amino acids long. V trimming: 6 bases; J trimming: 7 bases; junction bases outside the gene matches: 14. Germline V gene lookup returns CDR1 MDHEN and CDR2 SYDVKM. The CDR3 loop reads CASRPGWTGSWEQYF. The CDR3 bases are TGTGCCAGCAGACCAGGATGGACAGGGTCATGGGAGCAGTACTTC.